The source of this T cell receptor (beta chain) is a study of CD8+ T cells in alopecia areata. The CDR3 runs 14 residues. Germline CDR1 is SGDLS and CDR2 is YYNGEE. V was trimmed by 0 bases and J by 6 bases, leaving 11 bases between them. Extracted RNA was reverse transcribed, and the resulting cDNA served as sequencing template. Clones were sequenced by immunoSEQ multiplex PCR, and TCRdb holds only the in-frame ones, with some missing. The repertoire consists of 200,000 to 250,000 clones, with 64% occurring once and the leading ten covering around 3.9%. As for treatment: oral pan-JAK inhibitor, 5-10 mg twice daily.

The chain recombines TRBV9 with TRBJ2-3; D is unresolved. The sequencing here drew on CD4+ T cells sorted from blood, taken at week 4, from a patient treated with tofacitinib. This receptor was obtained from a human donor with alopecia areata. The CDR3 loop is CASSVEQGFDTQYF. The DNA for the CDR3 is TGTGCCAGCAGCGTAGAGCAAGGGTTCGATACGCAGTATTTT. Based on the CDR3 plus reference TRBV9 and TRBJ2-3, the full variable domain is DSGVTQTPKHLITATGQRVTLRCSPRSGDLSVYWYQQSLDQGLQFLIQYYNGEERAKGNILERFSAQQFPDLHSELNLSSLELGDSALYFCASSVEQGFDTQYFGPGTRLTVL.